This is a list of T cell receptor beta chains from one sample in a study of blood T cell repertoires in COVID-19. Sequencing used immunoSEQ multiplex PCR; TCRdb keeps in-frame clones, though not all of them. Among roughly 380,000 clones, about 88% were seen once, and the ten largest hold approximately 1.5%. Sequenced material: peripheral blood. The source is a woman between 40 and 50 years old with COVID-19, enrolled during active disease. Each CDR3 is given with its conserved first and last residue. D genes are given only for firm matches. The listing skips clone size in some rows; elsewhere it reads once, few, many or a size class.

TRBJ1-2 | TRBV30 | 14 | TRBD1 | . | CAWSGQGINYGYTF
TRBJ2-1 | TRBV12-3/TRBV12-4 | 13 | . | . | CASSLNSYNEQFF
TRBJ2-7 | TRBV18 | 13 | . | . | CASSQGTLYEQYF
TRBJ2-1 | TRBV27 | 15 | TRBD2 | . | CASSGERGGHNEQFF
TRBJ2-7 | TRBV4-1 | 13 | . | . | CASSQTPYYEQYF
TRBJ1-4 | TRBV27 | 13 | . | . | CASSTLQGWKLFF
TRBJ1-4 | TRBV3-1/TRBV3-2 | 15 | . | . | CASSPGWLWEEKLFF
TRBJ1-4 | TRBV5-1 | 13 | . | . | CASSLLGGEKLFF
TRBJ2-4 | TRBV19 | 18 | . | . | CASSIVSFSTQTKNIQYF
TRBJ1-4 | TRBV6-5 | 13 | TRBD1 | . | CASSQTGVEKLFF
TRBJ2-7 | TRBV7-9 | 15 | . | few | CASSTHPDRLYEQYF
TRBJ1-1 | TRBV12-3/TRBV12-4 | 13 | TRBD1 | once | CASSRQGWTEAFF
TRBJ1-5 | TRBV15 | 18 | . | . | CATSRDYKDTPGNQPQHF